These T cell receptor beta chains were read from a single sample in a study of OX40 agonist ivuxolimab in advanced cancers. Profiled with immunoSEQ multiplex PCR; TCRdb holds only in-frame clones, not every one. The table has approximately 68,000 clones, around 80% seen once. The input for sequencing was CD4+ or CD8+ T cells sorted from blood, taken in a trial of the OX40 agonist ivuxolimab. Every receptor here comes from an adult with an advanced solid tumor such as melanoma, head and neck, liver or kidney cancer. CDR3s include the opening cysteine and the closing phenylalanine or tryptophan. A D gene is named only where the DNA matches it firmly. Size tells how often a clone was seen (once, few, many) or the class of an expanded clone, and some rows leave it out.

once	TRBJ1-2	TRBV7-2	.	TGTGCCAGCAGCTTAGCCGACCAGGCCAACTATGGCTACACCTTC	CASSLADQANYGYTF
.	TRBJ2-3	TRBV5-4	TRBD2	TGTGCCAGCAGCCCTACTACGGGGGGGGCAGATACGCAGTATTTT	CASSPTTGGADTQYF
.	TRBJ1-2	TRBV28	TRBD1	TGTGCCAGCATCCCCGTGGACAGGGTTTATGGCTACACCTTC	CASIPVDRVYGYTF
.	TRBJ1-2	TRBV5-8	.	TGTGCCAGCAGGGTTCCAGGCTCCACTTTTACTTATGGCTACACCTTC	CASRVPGSTFTYGYTF
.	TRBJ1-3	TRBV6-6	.	TGTGCCAGCATCCCGGGGGGGTCTGGAAACACCATATATTTT	CASIPGGSGNTIYF
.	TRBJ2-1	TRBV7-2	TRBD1	TGTGCCAGCAGCTTAGTTCCAGGGGGCGGCTTGGGGAAGAATGAGCAGTTCTTC	CASSLVPGGGLGKNEQFF
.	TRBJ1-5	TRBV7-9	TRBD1	TGTGCCAGCAGCTTACAGGGGGTTGGTCAGCCCCAGCATTTT	CASSLQGVGQPQHF
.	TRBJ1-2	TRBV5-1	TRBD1	TGCGCCAGCAGCTTGGGCGGGACAGAAAGCTATGGCTACACCTTC	CASSLGGTESYGYTF
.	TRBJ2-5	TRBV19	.	TGTGCCAGTAGTATAGGTTTTGGGGGCCCGGGGTTGGAGACCCAGTACTTC	CASSIGFGGPGLETQYF
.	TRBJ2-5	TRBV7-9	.	TGTGCCAGCAGCATAAACCAAGAGACCCAGTACTTC	CASSINQETQYF
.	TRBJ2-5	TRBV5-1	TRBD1	TGCGCCAGCAGTCGGGGACAGCAAGAGACCCAGTACTTC	CASSRGQQETQYF
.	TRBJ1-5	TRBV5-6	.	TGTGCCAGCAGCCTATGGCAGGGGAGCAATCAGCCCCAGCATTTT	CASSLWQGSNQPQHF
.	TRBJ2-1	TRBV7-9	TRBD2	TGTGCCAGCAGCGTAATAGCGGGGTATGGGTACAATGAGCAGTTCTTC	CASSVIAGYGYNEQFF
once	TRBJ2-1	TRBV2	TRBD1	TGTGCCAGCAGTGGCCGGCTAGGGACAGGGGTCAATGAGCAGTTCTTC	CASSGRLGTGVNEQFF
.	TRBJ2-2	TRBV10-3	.	TGTGCCATCAGTGGAGCAGACCTTCCCGGGGAGCTGTTTTTT	CAISGADLPGELFF
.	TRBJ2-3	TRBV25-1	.	TGTGCCAGCAGTGAATTAACAACAGGGACAGATACGCAGTATTTT	CASSELTTGTDTQYF
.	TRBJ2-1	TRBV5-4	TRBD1	TGTGCCAGCAGCCCAGGGGGTACCAACAATGAGCAGTTCTTC	CASSPGGTNNEQFF
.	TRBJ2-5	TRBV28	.	TGTGCCAGCAGTTTCTTTACAGGGTGGAGGGAGACCCAGTACTTC	CASSFFTGWRETQYF